The rows below give T cell receptor beta chains drawn from one sample of a study of shared clonotypes between healthy human individuals. Clones were sequenced by immunoSEQ multiplex PCR, and TCRdb holds only the in-frame ones, with some missing. The sample holds 2.3 million or so clones, approximately 93% seen once. The sample taken for sequencing was naive CD4+ T cells from PBMCs. These receptors came from a man younger than 35 in good health. Some clones in this sample may be carry-over from other donors' samples. The CDR3 runs from the conserved cysteine through the conserved F or W. The D gene is left open where the match is weak.

j_gene | d_gene | len | v_gene | CDR3nt | CDR3aa
TRBJ2-1 | TRBD2 | 16 | TRBV11-2 | TGTGCCAGCAGCTTAGGGGTTAGCGGGACTTACAATGAGCAGTTCTTC | CASSLGVSGTYNEQFF
TRBJ2-5 | TRBD2 | 15 | TRBV7-9 | TGTGCCAGCAGCTTAGATGGGGTAGCGGGAGAGACCCAGTACTTC | CASSLDGVAGETQYF
TRBJ1-2 | TRBD1 | 15 | TRBV6-6 | TGTGCCAGCAGCTGGGACAGCAGATCCGCCCGTGGCTACACCTTC | CASSWDSRSARGYTF
TRBJ2-1 | TRBD2 | 19 | TRBV4-1 | TGCGCCAGCAGCCAAGCTTTGGTCGGTATACTAGCGGCCGAGGATGAGCAGTTCTTC | CASSQALVGILAAEDEQFF
TRBJ2-3 | . | 17 | TRBV7-2 | TGTGCCAGCAGCTTATTCTCTCGGGGTCCTCGAGGAGATACGCAGTATTTT | CASSLFSRGPRGDTQYF
TRBJ1-1 | TRBD1 | 15 | TRBV7-3 | TGTGCCAGCAGACTAACAGGACAGGGGGCCTCTGAAGCTTTCTTT | CASRLTGQGASEAFF
TRBJ1-2 | . | 14 | TRBV5-6 | TGTGCCAGCAGCTTGGTCCCGGCGGCCTATGGCTACACCTTC | CASSLVPAAYGYTF
TRBJ2-5 | TRBD2 | 14 | TRBV10-1 | TGCGCCAGCAGTGTCCTAGCGGCTGGGGGGACCCAGTACTTC | CASSVLAAGGTQYF
TRBJ2-7 | . | 14 | TRBV28 | TGTGCCAGCAGTTTAATCCATCAGGTGCCCCTTCTGTACTTC | CASSLIHQVPLLYF
TRBJ2-7 | TRBD1 | 14 | TRBV6-1 | TGTGCCAGCAGTGGACGGGACAGGACCTACGAGCAGTACTTC | CASSGRDRTYEQYF